Below, 15 T cell receptor beta chains from the same sample are listed, as sequenced in a study of CD8+ T cells in alopecia areata. Treatment here: oral pan-JAK inhibitor, 5-10 mg twice daily. RNA extraction was followed by reverse transcription into cDNA, which acted as the sequencing template. The repertoire was sequenced with immunoSEQ multiplex PCR; TCRdb's copy has only in-frame clones and lacks some. The sample carries 170,000 or so clones, under 60% recorded once. Sequencing was performed on CD8+ T cells sorted from blood, taken at week 24, from a patient treated with tofacitinib. These TCRs come from a human donor with alopecia areata.

The sample holds a few counts of this clone. The conserved closing phenylalanine or tryptophan is absent in this CDR3, likely reflecting a read error. The limits of the CDR3 on the DNA are not certain, so only TCRdb's listed CDR3 is given. CDR3 region: CAWSQGDRPFSS. The chain recombines TRBV30 with TRBJ1-1; whether TRBD1, the table's D call, matches the DNA was not checked. Germline-derived CDR1 and CDR2 are GTSNPN and SVGIG (reference sequence). The CDR3 length is 12 residues, termini included.

The chain employs TRBV4-1 and TRBJ1-2, with TRBD1 matching 7 bases. V was pared by 4 bases and J by 3 bases, with 8 bases of the junction left unmatched. The CDR3 totals 15 residues. Germline CDR1 MGHRA, CDR2 YSYEKL. Here the CDR3 DNA reads TGCGCCAGCAGCCTCAGACAGGGAGAGGACTATGGCTACACCTTC. Its translation is CASSLRQGEDYGYTF.

Ten or more counts support this clone. The chain couples TRBV10-2 to TRBJ2-1, with a tentative D call TRBD1 (5 bases). With 3 bases removed from V and 11 bases from J, the gap between germline ends came to 8 bases. CDR1 and CDR2 from the germline V gene are WSHSY and SAAADI. This CDR3 is built from 11 residues. This CDR3 is CASSDAGKQFF. The CDR3 DNA follows: TGCGCCAGCAGTGACGCAGGGAAGCAGTTCTTC.

In DNA, the CDR3 is TGTGCCAGCAGTTCTGCAGGGATCAACTATGGCTACACCTTC. It codes for CASSSAGINYGYTF. This sequence joins TRBV27 and TRBJ1-2; the D gene is possibly TRBD1 (5 bases). Germline CDR1 and CDR2: MNHEY and SMNVEV (reference sequence). V dropped 4 bases and J dropped 2 bases, with 11 bases sitting between them. The CDR3 sequence is 14 residues long.

The chain uses TRBV9 and TRBJ2-3; D ambiguous. V was cut by 4 bases and J by 2 bases, with 8 bases left in between. Per germline, CDR1 SGDLS and CDR2 YYNGEE. The CDR3 extends over 13 amino acids. The chain's CDR3 is CASSPITTDTQYF. The DNA of the CDR3 is TGTGCCAGCAGCCCCATTACCACAGATACGCAGTATTTT. Looking up the rest from reference TRBV9 and TRBJ2-3 gives the full variable domain: DSGVTQTPKHLITATGQRVTLRCSPRSGDLSVYWYQQSLDQGLQFLIQYYNGEERAKGNILERFSAQQFPDLHSELNLSSLELGDSALYFCASSPITTDTQYFGPGTRLTVL.

CDR3 sequence reads: CASKLERSYGYTF. Written as DNA, the CDR3 is TGTGCCAGTAAGCTGGAACGATCGTATGGCTACACCTTC. V and J are TRBV19 and TRBJ1-2; the D is unclear. Trimming removed 7 bases from V and 5 bases from J, with 14 bases in between. The CDR3 is made up of 13 amino acids. Per the germline V gene, CDR1 is LNHDA and CDR2 is SQIVND (reference sequence).

Here the CDR3 reads CASSDEGAKEKLFF. CDR3 sequence (DNA): TGTGCCAGCAGTGATGAGGGGGCAAAGGAAAAACTGTTTTTT. The rearrangement links TRBV2 to TRBJ1-4; TRBD1 agrees at 7 bases. V lost 3 bases, J lost 8 bases, and 6 bases stayed unmatched. CDR1 and CDR2 from the germline V gene are SNHLY and FYNNEI. This CDR3 comprises 14 residues. The entire variable domain, with the rest obtained from reference TRBV2 and TRBJ1-4, is as follows: EPEVTQTPSHQVTQMGQEVILRCVPISNHLYFYWYRQILGQKVEFLVSFYNNEISEKSEIFDDQFSVERPDGSNFTLKIRSTKLEDSAMYFCASSDEGAKEKLFFGSGTQLSVL.

This chain links TRBV7-7 with TRBJ2-6, with D hard to call. This CDR3 comprises 18 residues. V was clipped by 4 bases and J by 5 bases, with 21 bases between them. From germline, CDR1 is SSHAT and CDR2 FNYEAQ (reference sequence). The CDR3 nucleotides read TGTGCCAGCAGCTGGTTAATTAAGTCACAAAGTCGGGCCAACGTCCTGACTTTC. Translation gives CASSWLIKSQSRANVLTF.

The chain links TRBV7-9 to TRBJ1-5; D gene unclear. CDR1 and CDR2 (germline): SEHNR, FQNEAQ (reference sequence). This CDR3 comprises 14 residues. V shed 3 bases and J shed 3 bases, with 9 bases lying between them. The CDR3: CASSFKAVNQPQHF. The CDR3 region has the DNA TGTGCCAGCAGCTTCAAAGCCGTCAATCAGCCCCAGCATTTT.

V and J are TRBV27 and TRBJ2-2; D remains unclear. Germline CDR1 is MNHEY and CDR2 is SMNVEV (reference sequence). This CDR3 is built from 12 residues. Trimming left V 2 bases short and J 6 bases short, with 4 bases between. The CDR3 region is CASSLTAGELFF. CDR3 sequence (DNA): TGTGCCAGCAGTTTAACTGCCGGGGAGCTGTTTTTT.

The chain uses TRBV7-9 and TRBJ2-6; D may correspond to TRBD1 or TRBD2 (5 bases each). V was trimmed by 7 bases and J by 4 bases, leaving 17 bases between them. CDR1 and CDR2 from the germline V gene are SEHNR and FQNEAQ (reference sequence). The CDR3 contains 16 residues. CDR3 DNA: TGTGCCAGCAACCCACCGGGGCCAACCGGGGCCAACGTCCTGACTTTC. Its translation is CASNPPGPTGANVLTF.

The CDR3 loop is CASSSASGGGETQYF. Written as DNA, the CDR3 is TGTGCCAGCAGCTCCGCTAGCGGGGGTGGGGAGACCCAGTACTTC. This chain joins TRBV5-4 and TRBJ2-5; 10 bases match TRBD2. The germline V gene encodes CDR1 SGHNT and CDR2 YYREEE (reference sequence). The CDR3 is made up of 15 amino acids. Germline trimming cut 3 bases from V and 5 bases from J; bases unmatched to any gene: 7. Supplemented by reference TRBV5-4 and TRBJ2-5, the full variable domain reads ETGVTQSPTHLIKTRGQQVTLRCSSQSGHNTVSWYQQALGQGPQFIFQYYREEENGRGNFPPRFSGLQFPNYSSELNVNALELDDSALYLCASSSASGGGETQYFGPGTRLLVL.

This rearrangement joins TRBV30 to TRBJ2-7; the D is unclear. The CDR3 totals 11 residues. Trimming took 4 bases from V and 2 from J, leaving 6 bases between them. The germline gives CDR1 GTSNPN, CDR2 SVGIG (reference sequence). This chain's CDR3 is CAWIDTYEQYF. Written as DNA, the CDR3 is TGTGCCTGGATCGACACCTACGAGCAGTACTTC.

The chain uses TRBV9 and TRBJ2-3, with TRBD1 identical over 9 bases. The CDR3 runs to 15 residues. V dropped 4 bases and J dropped 2; count of bases not matched to a gene: 5. Germline V CDR1 and CDR2: SGDLS, YYNGEE. CDR3 DNA: TGTGCCAGCAGCCTTCGGACAGGGGACACAGATACGCAGTATTTT. Its protein is CASSLRTGDTDTQYF.

The chain uses TRBV10-3 and TRBJ2-6; D unclear. Germline CDR1 reads ENHRY; CDR2 reads SYGVKD. Trimming stripped 0 bases from V and 0 bases from J, with 12 bases between. This CDR3 contains 18 residues. CDR3 nucleotide sequence: TGTGCCATCAGTGAGTCGCAGGCTTCCCTCTCTGGGGCCAACGTCCTGACTTTC. Its protein is CAISESQASLSGANVLTF.